This T cell receptor beta chain was profiled in a study of T-cell memory formation after mild COVID-19. About the study: Across donors, TCR clusters were largely donor specific.

CDR3 length: 14 amino acids. CDR1 and CDR2 (germline): SGDLS, YYNGEE. The V and J ends lost 3 bases and 4 bases, in that order; junction bases with no gene match: 3. 5'RACE with constant-segment primers yielded barcoded, UMI-tagged TCR alpha and TCR beta cDNA libraries. TCRdb used MiXCR to reprocess the 5' RACE reads, holding one entry per CDR3 protein. The sample includes 170,000 or so distinct CDR3 sequences, about 22% seen only once; the top ten take 23%. In regard to this clonotype: Antigen specificity is unknown.

Study-level results: A subset of responding clones appeared in pre-infection memory, suggesting cross-reactive memory joined.

The sample was PBMCs or a T cell subset sorted from them (not recorded which). This chain links TRBV9 with TRBJ1-5; the match to TRBD1 covers 8 bases. This receptor was obtained from an adult woman who had mild COVID-19 (a few samples of this study predate the infection). Cell type and time point are not known. CDR3 residues: CASSAGTGNQPQHF. CDR3 sequence (DNA): TGTGCCAGCAGCGCCGGGACAGGAAATCAGCCCCAGCATTTT.